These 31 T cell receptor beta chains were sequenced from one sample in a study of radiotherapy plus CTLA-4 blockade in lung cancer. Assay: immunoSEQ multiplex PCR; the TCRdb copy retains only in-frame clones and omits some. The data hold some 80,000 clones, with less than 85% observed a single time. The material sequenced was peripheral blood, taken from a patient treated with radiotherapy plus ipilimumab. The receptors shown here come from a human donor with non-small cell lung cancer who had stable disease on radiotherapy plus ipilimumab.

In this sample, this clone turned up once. The CDR3 sequence: CASSLGTGRANYGYTF. In DNA form, the CDR3 reads TGCGCCAGCAGCTTGGGGACAGGGCGAGCTAACTATGGCTACACCTTC. The chain employs TRBV5-1 and TRBJ1-2; 8 nucleotides line up with TRBD1. J lost 0 bases, V lost 0 bases, and 4 bases had no gene match. The CDR3 length is 16 residues. Germline-derived CDR1 and CDR2 are SGHRS and YFSETQ.

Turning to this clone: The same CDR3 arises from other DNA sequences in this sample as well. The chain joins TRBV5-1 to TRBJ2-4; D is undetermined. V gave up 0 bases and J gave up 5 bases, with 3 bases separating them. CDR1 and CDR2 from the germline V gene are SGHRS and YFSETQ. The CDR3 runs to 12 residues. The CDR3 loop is CASSLGQNIQYF. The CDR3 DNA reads TGCGCCAGCAGCTTGGGACAAAACATTCAGTACTTC.

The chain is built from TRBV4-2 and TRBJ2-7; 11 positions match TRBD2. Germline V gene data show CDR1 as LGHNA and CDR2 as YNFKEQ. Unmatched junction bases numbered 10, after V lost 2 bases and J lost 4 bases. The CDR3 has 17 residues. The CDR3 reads CASSQPLASGGNYEQYF. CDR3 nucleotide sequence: TGTGCCAGCAGCCAACCCTTGGCTAGCGGGGGGAATTACGAGCAGTACTTC.

CDR3 DNA sequence: TGTGCCACAGAACCTGGGGTGGGAACCACCGGGGAGCTGTTTTTT. The encoded protein is CATEPGVGTTGELFF. V gene TRBV6-5 combines with J gene TRBJ2-2; D uncertain. V gave up 10 bases and J gave up 4 bases, with 19 bases separating them. Germline CDR1 MNHEY, CDR2 SVGAGI. The CDR3 length is 15 residues.

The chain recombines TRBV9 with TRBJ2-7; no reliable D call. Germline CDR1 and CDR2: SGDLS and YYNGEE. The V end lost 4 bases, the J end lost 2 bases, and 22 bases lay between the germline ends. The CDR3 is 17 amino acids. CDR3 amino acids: CASSQQRVGITAYEQYF. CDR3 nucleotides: TGTGCCAGCAGCCAGCAGCGTGTGGGGATTACGGCCTACGAGCAGTACTTC.

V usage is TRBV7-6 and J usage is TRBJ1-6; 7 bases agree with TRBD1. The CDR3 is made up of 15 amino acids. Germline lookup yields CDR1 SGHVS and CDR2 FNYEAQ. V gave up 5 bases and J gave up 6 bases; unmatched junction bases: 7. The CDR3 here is CASSPRDSTNSPLHF. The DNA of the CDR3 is TGTGCCAGCAGCCCCCGGGACAGTACTAATTCACCCCTCCACTTT.

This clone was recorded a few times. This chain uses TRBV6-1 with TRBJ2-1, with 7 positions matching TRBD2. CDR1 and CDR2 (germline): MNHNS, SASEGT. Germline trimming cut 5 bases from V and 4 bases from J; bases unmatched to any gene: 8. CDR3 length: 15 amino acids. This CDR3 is CASSTERGRYNEQFF. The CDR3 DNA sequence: TGTGCCAGCAGTACAGAGCGGGGTCGGTACAATGAGCAGTTCTTC.

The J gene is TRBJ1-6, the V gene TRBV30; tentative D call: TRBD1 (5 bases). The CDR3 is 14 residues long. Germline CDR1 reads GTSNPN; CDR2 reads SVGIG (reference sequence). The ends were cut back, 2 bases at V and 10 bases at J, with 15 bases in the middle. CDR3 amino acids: CAWSRTGVGSPLHF. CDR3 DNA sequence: TGTGCCTGGAGTCGAACAGGTGTTGGGTCACCCCTCCACTTT.

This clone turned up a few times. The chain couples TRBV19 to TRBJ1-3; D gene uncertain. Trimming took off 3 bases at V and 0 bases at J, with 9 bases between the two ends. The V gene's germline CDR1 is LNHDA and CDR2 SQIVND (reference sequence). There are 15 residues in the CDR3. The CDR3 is CASSISQISGNTIYF. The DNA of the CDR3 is TGTGCCAGTAGTATCAGCCAGATCTCTGGAAACACCATATATTTT. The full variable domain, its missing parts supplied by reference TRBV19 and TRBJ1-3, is DGGITQSPKYLFRKEGQNVTLSCEQNLNHDAMYWYRQDPGQGLRLIYYSQIVNDFQKGDIAEGYSVSREKKESFPLTVTSAQKNPTAFYLCASSISQISGNTIYFGEGSWLTVV.

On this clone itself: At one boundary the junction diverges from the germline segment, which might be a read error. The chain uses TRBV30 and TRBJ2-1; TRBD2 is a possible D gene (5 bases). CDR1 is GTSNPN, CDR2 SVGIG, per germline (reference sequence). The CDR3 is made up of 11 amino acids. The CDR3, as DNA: TGTGCCTGGAGTCTCTTTCGCGGGCGGCTCTTC. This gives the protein CAWSLFRGRLF.

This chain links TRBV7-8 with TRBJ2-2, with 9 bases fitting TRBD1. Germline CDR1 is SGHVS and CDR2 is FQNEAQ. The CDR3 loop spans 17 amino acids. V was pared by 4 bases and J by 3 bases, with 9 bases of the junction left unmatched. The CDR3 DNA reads TGTGCCAGCAGCTCGACTCGGACAGGGGTGGACACCGGGGAGCTGTTTTTT. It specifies CASSSTRTGVDTGELFF.

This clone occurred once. This chain's CDR3 is CASSETSGGPEQYF. CDR3 bases: TGTGCCAGCAGTGAGACTAGCGGGGGACCCGAGCAGTACTTC. The chain employs TRBV6-1 and TRBJ2-7, with 12 bases aligning to TRBD2. This CDR3 is 14 amino acids long. With V trimmed by 3 bases and J by 6 bases, 3 bases remained unmatched. Germline V gene lookup returns CDR1 MNHNS and CDR2 SASEGT.

In nucleotides, the CDR3 is TGTGCCAGCAGTGTAAAGAAAACAGGTGAAGCTTTCTTT. It codes for CASSVKKTGEAFF. V and J are TRBV28 and TRBJ1-1, with D possibly matching TRBD1 (5 bases). Between the trimmed V and J ends, which lost 5 bases and 7 bases, there was a span of 14 bases. CDR1 MDHEN and CDR2 SYDVKM come from the germline V gene. The CDR3 is 13 residues long.

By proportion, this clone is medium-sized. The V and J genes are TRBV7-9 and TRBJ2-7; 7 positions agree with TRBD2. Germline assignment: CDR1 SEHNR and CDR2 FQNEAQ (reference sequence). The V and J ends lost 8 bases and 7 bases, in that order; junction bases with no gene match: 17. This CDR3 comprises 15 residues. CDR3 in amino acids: CASSPLGGGPREQYF. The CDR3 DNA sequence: TGTGCCAGCTCCCCCTTGGGGGGAGGGCCAAGGGAGCAGTACTTC.

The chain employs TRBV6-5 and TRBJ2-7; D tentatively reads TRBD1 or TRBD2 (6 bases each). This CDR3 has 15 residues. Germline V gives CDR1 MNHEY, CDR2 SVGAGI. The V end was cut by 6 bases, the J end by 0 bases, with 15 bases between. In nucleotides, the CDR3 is TGTGCCAGCAGACTGGGGCGGGACAACTCCTACGAGCAGTACTTC. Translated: CASRLGRDNSYEQYF.

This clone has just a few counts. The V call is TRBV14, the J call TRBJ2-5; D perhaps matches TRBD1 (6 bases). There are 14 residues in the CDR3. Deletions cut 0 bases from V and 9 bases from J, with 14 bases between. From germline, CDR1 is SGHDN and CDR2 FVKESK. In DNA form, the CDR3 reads TGTGCCAGCAGCCAAGAGGCAGGGGCCAGGCCCCAGTACTTC. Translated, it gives CASSQEAGARPQYF.

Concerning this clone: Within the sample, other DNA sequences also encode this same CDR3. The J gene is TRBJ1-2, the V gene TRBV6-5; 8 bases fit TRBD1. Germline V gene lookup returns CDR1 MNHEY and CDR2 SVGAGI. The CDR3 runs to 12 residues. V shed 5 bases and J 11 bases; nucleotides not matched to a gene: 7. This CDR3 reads CASSPGQGRYTF. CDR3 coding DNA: TGTGCCAGCAGTCCCGGACAGGGAAGGTACACCTTC.

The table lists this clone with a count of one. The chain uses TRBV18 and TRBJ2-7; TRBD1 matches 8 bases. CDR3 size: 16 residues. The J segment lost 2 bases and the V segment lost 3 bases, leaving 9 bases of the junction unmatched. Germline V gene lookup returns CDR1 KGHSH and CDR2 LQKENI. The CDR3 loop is CASSPTDRGPTYEQYF. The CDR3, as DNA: TGTGCCAGCTCACCGACAGACAGGGGCCCCACCTACGAGCAGTACTTC.

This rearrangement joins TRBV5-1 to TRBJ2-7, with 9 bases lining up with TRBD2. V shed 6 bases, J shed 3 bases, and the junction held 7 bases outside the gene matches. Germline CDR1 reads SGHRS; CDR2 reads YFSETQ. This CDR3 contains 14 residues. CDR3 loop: CASKGAGGSYEQYF. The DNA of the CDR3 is TGCGCCAGCAAGGGGGCGGGGGGGAGCTACGAGCAGTACTTC.

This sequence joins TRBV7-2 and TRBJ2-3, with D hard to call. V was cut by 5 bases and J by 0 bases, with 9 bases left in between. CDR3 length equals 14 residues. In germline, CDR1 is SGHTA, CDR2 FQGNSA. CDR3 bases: TGTGCCAGCAGCCCCGAATCAAGCACAGATACGCAGTATTTT. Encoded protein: CASSPESSTDTQYF.

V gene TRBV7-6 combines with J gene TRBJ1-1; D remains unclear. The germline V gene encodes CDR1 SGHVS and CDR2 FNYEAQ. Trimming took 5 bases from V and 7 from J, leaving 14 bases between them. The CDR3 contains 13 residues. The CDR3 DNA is TGTGCCAGCAGCCTACGCCGGTCCCTTGAAGCTTTCTTT. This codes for CASSLRRSLEAFF.

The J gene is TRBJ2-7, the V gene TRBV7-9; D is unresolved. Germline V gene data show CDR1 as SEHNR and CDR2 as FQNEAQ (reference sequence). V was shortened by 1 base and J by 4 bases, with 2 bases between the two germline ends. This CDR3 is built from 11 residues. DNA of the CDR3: TGTGCCAGCAGCTTAGAGTACGAGCAGTACTTC. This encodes CASSLEYEQYF.

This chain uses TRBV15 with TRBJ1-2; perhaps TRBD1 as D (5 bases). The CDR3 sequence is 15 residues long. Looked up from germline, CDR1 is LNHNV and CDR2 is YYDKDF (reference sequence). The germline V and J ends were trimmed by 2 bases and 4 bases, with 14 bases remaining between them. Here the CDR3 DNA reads TGTGCCACCAGCAGAAGACAGACAGTCACCTATGGCTACACCTTC. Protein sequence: CATSRRQTVTYGYTF.

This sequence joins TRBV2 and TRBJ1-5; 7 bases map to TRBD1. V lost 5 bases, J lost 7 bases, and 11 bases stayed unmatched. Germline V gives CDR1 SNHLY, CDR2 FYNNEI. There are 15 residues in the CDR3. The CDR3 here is CASSTGAGGGQPQHF. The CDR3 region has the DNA TGTGCCAGCAGTACCGGGGCAGGGGGAGGACAGCCCCAGCATTTT.

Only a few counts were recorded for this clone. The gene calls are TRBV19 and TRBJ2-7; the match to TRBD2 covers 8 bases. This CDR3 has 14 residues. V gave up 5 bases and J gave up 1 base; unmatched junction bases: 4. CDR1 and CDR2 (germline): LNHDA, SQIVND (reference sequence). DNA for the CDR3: TGTGCCAGTAGTCGGGGGGGATCGTCCTACGAGCAGTACTTC. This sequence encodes CASSRGGSSYEQYF.

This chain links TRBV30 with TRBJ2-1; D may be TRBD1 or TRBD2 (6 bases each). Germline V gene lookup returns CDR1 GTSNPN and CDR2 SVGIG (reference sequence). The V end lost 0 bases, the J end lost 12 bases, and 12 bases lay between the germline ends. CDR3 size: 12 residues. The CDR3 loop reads CAWSVGGFGQFF. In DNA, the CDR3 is TGTGCCTGGAGTGTAGGGGGGTTTGGGCAGTTCTTC.

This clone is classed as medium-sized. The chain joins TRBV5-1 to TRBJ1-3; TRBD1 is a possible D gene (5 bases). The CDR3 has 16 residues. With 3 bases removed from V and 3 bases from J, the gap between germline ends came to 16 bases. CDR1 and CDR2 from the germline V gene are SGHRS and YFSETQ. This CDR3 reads CASSSGGRGGGNTIYF. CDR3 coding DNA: TGCGCCAGCAGCTCTGGGGGAAGGGGCGGTGGAAACACCATATATTTT. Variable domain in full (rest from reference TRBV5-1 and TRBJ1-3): KAGVTQTPRYLIKTRGQQVTLSCSPISGHRSVSWYQQTPGQGLQFLFEYFSETQRNKGNFPGRFSGRQFSNSRSEMNVSTLELGDSALYLCASSSGGRGGGNTIYFGEGSWLTVV.

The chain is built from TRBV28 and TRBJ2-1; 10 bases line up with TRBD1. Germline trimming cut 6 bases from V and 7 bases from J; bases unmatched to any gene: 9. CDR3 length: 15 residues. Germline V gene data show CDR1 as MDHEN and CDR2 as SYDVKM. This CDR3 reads CASSQTGTGVNEQFF. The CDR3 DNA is TGTGCCAGCAGCCAGACCGGGACAGGGGTGAATGAGCAGTTCTTC.

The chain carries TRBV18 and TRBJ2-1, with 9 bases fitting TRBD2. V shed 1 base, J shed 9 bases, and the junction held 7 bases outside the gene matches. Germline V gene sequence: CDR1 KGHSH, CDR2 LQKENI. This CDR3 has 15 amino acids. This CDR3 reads CASSPLPSGAAEQFF. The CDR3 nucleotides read TGTGCCAGCTCACCACTCCCTAGCGGGGCGGCTGAGCAGTTCTTC.

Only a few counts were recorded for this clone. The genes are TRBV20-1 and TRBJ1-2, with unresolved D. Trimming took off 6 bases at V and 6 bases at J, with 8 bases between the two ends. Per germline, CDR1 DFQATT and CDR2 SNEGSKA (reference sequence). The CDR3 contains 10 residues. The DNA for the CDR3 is TGCAGTGCAAAGCGGGATGGCTACACCTTC. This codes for CSAKRDGYTF.

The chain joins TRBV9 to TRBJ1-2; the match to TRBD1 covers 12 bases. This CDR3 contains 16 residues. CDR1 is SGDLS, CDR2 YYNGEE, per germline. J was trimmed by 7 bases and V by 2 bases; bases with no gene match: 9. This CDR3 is CASSVNRDRGLFGYTF. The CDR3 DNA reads TGTGCCAGCAGCGTGAACCGGGACAGGGGGCTGTTTGGCTACACCTTC.